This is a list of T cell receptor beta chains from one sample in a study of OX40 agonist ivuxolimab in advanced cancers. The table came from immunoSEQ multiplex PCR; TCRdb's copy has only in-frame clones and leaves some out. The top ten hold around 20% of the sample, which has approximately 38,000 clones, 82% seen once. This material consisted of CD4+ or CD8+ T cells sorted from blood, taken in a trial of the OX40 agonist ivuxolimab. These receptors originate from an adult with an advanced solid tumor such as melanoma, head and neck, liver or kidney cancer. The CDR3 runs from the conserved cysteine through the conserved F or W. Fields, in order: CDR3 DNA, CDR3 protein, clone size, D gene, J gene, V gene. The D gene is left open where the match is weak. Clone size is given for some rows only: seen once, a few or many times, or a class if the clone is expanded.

TGCGCCAGCGGTCGGGAAAACTACGAGCAGTACTTC,CASGRENYEQYF,once,NA,TRBJ2-7,TRBV5-1
TGTGCCAGCAGTCATTCGGACAGGAGGAACACTGAAGCTTTCTTT,CASSHSDRRNTEAFF,NA,TRBD1,TRBJ1-1,TRBV6-1
TGTGCCAGCAAGGTGGTGGCATCTAACTATGGCTACACCTTC,CASKVVASNYGYTF,few,NA,TRBJ1-2,TRBV6-5
TGTGCCAGTAGTAAGTTGGCGGGGGGCCAGAAGACCCAGTACTTC,CASSKLAGGQKTQYF,NA,TRBD2,TRBJ2-5,TRBV19
TGTGCCAGCAGCTTGCAACTGAGGAGGAGCTCCTACAATGAGCAGTTCTTC,CASSLQLRRSSYNEQFF,NA,NA,TRBJ2-1,TRBV5-5
TGCGCCAGCAGTCAAACGGTGACAGATACGCAGTATTTT,CASSQTVTDTQYF,NA,NA,TRBJ2-3,TRBV23-1
TGTGCCAGCAGCTTGCGCTCCTACGAGCAGTACTTC,CASSLRSYEQYF,NA,NA,TRBJ2-7,TRBV5-8
TGTGCCAGCAGCTTGTTGGCGGGGGCCTACGAGCAGTACTTC,CASSLLAGAYEQYF,NA,TRBD2,TRBJ2-7,TRBV5-6
TGCGCCAGCAGCTTGTTACTAGCTCGGACCGGGGAGCTGTTTTTT,CASSLLLARTGELFF,NA,NA,TRBJ2-2,TRBV5-1
TGTGCCAGCAGTGATCCTGTGGCTAGAACCTACAATGAGCAGTTCTTC,CASSDPVARTYNEQFF,once,NA,TRBJ2-1,TRBV25-1
TGTGCCAGCAGCTTATTAGGACAGAACACTGAAGCTTTCTTT,CASSLLGQNTEAFF,few,NA,TRBJ1-1,TRBV7-2
TGTGCCAGCAGTGGAGGGGCGGGGAATCAGCCCCAGCATTTT,CASSGGAGNQPQHF,medium-sized,NA,TRBJ1-5,TRBV2
TGTGCCAGCAGCTTGGCCGCGGGGAGCGGTCCTTCCTACGAGCAGTACTTC,CASSLAAGSGPSYEQYF,NA,NA,TRBJ2-7,TRBV5-4
TGCAGCGTTGGGGATACTGAAGCTTTCTTT,CSVGDTEAFF,NA,NA,TRBJ1-1,TRBV29-1
TGTGCCAGCAGTTCCCGGGACAGATACAATGAGCAGTTCTTC,CASSSRDRYNEQFF,NA,TRBD1,TRBJ2-1,TRBV28
TGTGCCAGCAGTTTCACGGACAGGGGCGGTAGCTACACCTTC,CASSFTDRGGSYTF,few,TRBD1,TRBJ1-2,TRBV27
TGTGCCAGCAGCTTATCAAGGGGGGATGAAAAACTGTTTTTT,CASSLSRGDEKLFF,once,NA,TRBJ1-4,TRBV7-2
TGTGCCAGTAGTATAGCAGCTGGCTCTGGGGCCAACGTCCTGACTTTC,CASSIAAGSGANVLTF,NA,NA,TRBJ2-6,TRBV19
TGTGCCAGCAGCTTACAAGAGACCCAGTACTTC,CASSLQETQYF,NA,NA,TRBJ2-5,TRBV7-2
TGTGCCAGCAGCCGGACAGTCAATTCACCCCTCCACTTT,CASSRTVNSPLHF,once,NA,TRBJ1-6,TRBV6-1
TGTGCCAGCAGCTTAGGGGGACTAGCGGGAGGATCGGGAGATACGCAGTATTTT,CASSLGGLAGGSGDTQYF,NA,TRBD2,TRBJ2-3,TRBV7-2
TGTGCCTGGAAAGGTGAAGCGAACACCGGGGAGCTGTTTTTT,CAWKGEANTGELFF,NA,NA,TRBJ2-2,TRBV30
TGTGCCAGCAGTTACTCGAGGGAAAAACTGTTTTTT,CASSYSREKLFF,NA,NA,TRBJ1-4,TRBV6-6